A selection of T cell receptor beta chains follows, all from one sample in a study of persistence of HIV-infected CD4 T cells. These receptors are not linked to any known antigen. Some clones are missing from TCRdb's copy, which holds only in-frame ones; the method was immunoSEQ multiplex PCR. Of around 30,000 clones in the sample, around 82% were seen once. This material consisted of CD4+ T cells sorted from PBMCs after roughly 18-hour stimulation, taken from a patient who received antiretroviral therapy. These receptors came from an adult woman with HIV who was CMV-seropositive. Both conserved end residues are part of each CDR3. Fields, in order: clone size, V gene, D gene, J gene, CDR3 length, CDR3 protein, CDR3 DNA. A D gene is named only where the DNA matches it firmly. Rows may omit the clone size; those that give it use once, few, many or a size class.

>NA|TRBV12-3/TRBV12-4|NA|TRBJ1-2|13
CASRYRVGGGYTF
TGTGCCAGCAGATACAGGGTCGGAGGGGGCTACACCTTC
>NA|TRBV5-1|TRBD2|TRBJ2-1|15
CASSLEGSGLHEQFF
TGCGCCAGCAGCTTGGAGGGTAGCGGGCTCCATGAGCAGTTCTTC
>once|TRBV5-4|NA|TRBJ2-1|15
CASRTGPDRDNEQFF
TGTGCCAGCAGAACGGGCCCCGACCGGGACAATGAGCAGTTCTTC
>once|TRBV5-1|NA|TRBJ1-3|15
CASSLGGAAGNTIYF
TGCGCCAGCAGCTTGGGTGGGGCGGCTGGAAACACCATATATTTT
>once|TRBV6-1|NA|TRBJ1-5|15
CASSEEGRKAQPQHF
TGTGCCAGCAGTGAAGAGGGCAGGAAGGCTCAGCCCCAGCATTTT
>NA|TRBV9|TRBD1|TRBJ2-3|15
CASSSTTGSTDTQYF
TGTGCCAGCAGCTCGACGACAGGGAGCACAGATACGCAGTATTTT
>NA|TRBV29-1|NA|TRBJ1-5|14
CSYLKPGPNQPQHF
TGCAGCTATTTAAAGCCGGGCCCCAATCAGCCCCAGCATTTT
>once|TRBV2|NA|TRBJ2-2|14
CACRLNREPGELFF
TGTGCCTGCCGATTAAACAGGGAGCCCGGGGAGCTGTTTTTT
>NA|TRBV25-1|TRBD1|TRBJ1-6|15
CASMGQTPGNSPLHF
TGTGCCAGCATGGGACAGACCCCGGGGAATTCACCCCTCCACTTT
>NA|TRBV19|NA|TRBJ1-5|17
CASSIPTGYGNNQPQHF
TGTGCCAGTAGTATACCGACAGGATACGGCAACAATCAGCCCCAGCATTTT
>NA|TRBV19|TRBD1|TRBJ1-4|14
CASRQGRTNEKLFF
TGTGCCAGCCGACAGGGGAGGACTAATGAAAAACTGTTTTTT
>NA|TRBV7-8|NA|TRBJ1-1|14
CASSLVGGPTEAFF
TGTGCCAGCAGCTTAGTGGGGGGCCCCACTGAAGCTTTCTTT
>NA|TRBV30|NA|TRBJ1-1|11
CAWTEGIEAFF
TGTGCCTGGACCGAGGGGATTGAAGCTTTCTTT
>few|TRBV5-4|NA|TRBJ2-1|17
CASSPQMVQAAYNEQFF
TGTGCCAGCAGCCCCCAGATGGTACAGGCCGCCTACAATGAGCAGTTCTTC
>NA|TRBV7-7|NA|TRBJ2-2|15
CASSLDQGATGELFF
TGTGCCAGCAGCTTAGATCAAGGGGCCACCGGGGAGCTGTTTTTT
>NA|TRBV6-5|TRBD2|TRBJ2-7|15
CASRAGTSGGYEQYF
TGTGCCAGCAGGGCCGGGACTAGCGGAGGATACGAGCAGTACTTC
>few|TRBV27|NA|TRBJ2-2|16
CASSQQTGVGTGELFF
TGTGCCAGCAGTCAACAGACAGGTGTGGGCACCGGGGAGCTGTTTTTT
>NA|TRBV3-1/TRBV3-2|NA|TRBJ1-3|17
CASSPDFGGVGGNTIYF
TGTGCCAGCAGCCCGGACTTTGGGGGAGTGGGAGGAAACACCATATATTTT
>NA|TRBV7-2|NA|TRBJ2-5|16
CASSLVGTGVKETQYF
TGTGCCAGCAGCTTAGTCGGGACTGGCGTAAAAGAGACCCAGTACTTC
>NA|TRBV30|NA|TRBJ1-2|12
CAWSGGRDGYTF
TGTGCCTGGAGTGGGGGAAGGGATGGCTACACCTTC
>NA|TRBV28|NA|TRBJ2-4|14
CASRGAGGFGIQYF
TGTGCCAGCAGGGGGGCAGGGGGGTTCGGCATTCAGTACTTC
>NA|TRBV13|NA|TRBJ1-1|15
CASSLNDRSNTEAFF
TGTGCCAGCAGCTTAAATGACAGGTCAAACACTGAAGCTTTCTTT
>NA|TRBV5-4|NA|TRBJ2-5|14
CASSLEFNRETQYF
TGTGCCAGCAGCTTGGAGTTCAATAGGGAGACCCAGTACTTC
>NA|TRBV3-1/TRBV3-2|NA|TRBJ1-1|14
CASSQGRDTTEAFF
TGTGCCAGCAGCCAAGGCCGCGATACGACTGAAGCTTTCTTT
>NA|TRBV15|NA|TRBJ2-5|13
CATSRGRAETQYF
TGTGCCACCAGCAGAGGGAGGGCGGAGACCCAGTACTTC
>NA|TRBV18|NA|TRBJ2-7|15
CASSPPDRWGYEQYF
TGTGCCAGCTCACCACCGGACAGATGGGGCTACGAGCAGTACTTC
>NA|TRBV29-1|NA|TRBJ2-7|13
CSVDGGGPYEQYF
TGCAGCGTTGATGGCGGGGGCCCCTACGAGCAGTACTTC
>NA|TRBV20-1|NA|TRBJ1-1|12
CSASDLRIEAFF
TGCAGTGCTAGTGACCTACGCATTGAAGCTTTCTTT
>NA|TRBV19|NA|TRBJ1-1|13
CASRPSGVTEAFF
TGTGCCAGTAGACCCTCGGGGGTCACTGAAGCTTTCTTT
>NA|TRBV12-3/TRBV12-4|NA|TRBJ2-1|11
CASSLINEQFF
TGTGCCAGCAGTTTAATCAATGAGCAGTTCTTC
>NA|TRBV10-1|TRBD2|TRBJ2-5|14
CASSELRGLGTQYF
TGCGCCAGCAGTGAGTTGCGGGGACTAGGGACCCAGTACTTC
>NA|TRBV7-8|TRBD1|TRBJ1-2|15
CASSPEVGQGNGYTF
TGTGCCAGCAGCCCCGAAGTGGGACAGGGAAACGGCTACACCTTC
>NA|TRBV28|NA|TRBJ1-5|16
CASSFILFSPNQPQHF
TGTGCCAGCAGTTTTATTTTGTTCAGCCCTAATCAGCCCCAGCATTTT
>NA|TRBV12-3/TRBV12-4|TRBD1|TRBJ1-6|12
CASRRDSSALHF
TGTGCCAGCAGACGGGACAGTTCGGCCCTCCACTTT
>few|TRBV28|TRBD1|TRBJ2-1|15
CASSSSGTAYNEQFF
TGTGCCAGCAGTTCGTCCGGGACAGCCTACAATGAGCAGTTCTTC
>NA|TRBV10-1|NA|TRBJ2-4|15
CASSDGVLAKNIQYF
TGCGCCAGCAGTGATGGGGTGCTGGCCAAAAACATTCAGTACTTC
>NA|TRBV6-5|TRBD1|TRBJ1-2|14
CASSLGQGLYGYTF
TGTGCCAGCAGCCTCGGACAGGGACTCTATGGCTACACCTTC